The sequence of this T cell receptor (beta chain) was determined in a study of OX40 agonist ivuxolimab in advanced cancers. Study-level information: Of the patients, three showed partial responses, one with hepatocellular carcinoma and two with cutaneous melanoma.

Using immunoSEQ multiplex PCR, the repertoire was profiled, and TCRdb retains in-frame clones only, with some absent. The sample yields roughly 100,000 clones, about 85% seen once. CDR3 length: 13 residues. Germline V gives CDR1 SGHNT, CDR2 YENEEA. Trimming stripped 10 bases from V and 1 base from J, with 11 bases between. The sequence was collected from an adult with an advanced solid tumor such as melanoma, head and neck, liver or kidney cancer. V is TRBV11-3 and J is TRBJ2-4; tentative D call: TRBD1 (6 bases). Sequencing was performed on CD4+ or CD8+ T cells sorted from blood, taken in a trial of the OX40 agonist ivuxolimab. CDR3 sequence reads: CATLDRAKNIQYF. As DNA, the CDR3 is TGTGCCACCCTCGACAGGGCCAAAAACATTCAGTACTTC.